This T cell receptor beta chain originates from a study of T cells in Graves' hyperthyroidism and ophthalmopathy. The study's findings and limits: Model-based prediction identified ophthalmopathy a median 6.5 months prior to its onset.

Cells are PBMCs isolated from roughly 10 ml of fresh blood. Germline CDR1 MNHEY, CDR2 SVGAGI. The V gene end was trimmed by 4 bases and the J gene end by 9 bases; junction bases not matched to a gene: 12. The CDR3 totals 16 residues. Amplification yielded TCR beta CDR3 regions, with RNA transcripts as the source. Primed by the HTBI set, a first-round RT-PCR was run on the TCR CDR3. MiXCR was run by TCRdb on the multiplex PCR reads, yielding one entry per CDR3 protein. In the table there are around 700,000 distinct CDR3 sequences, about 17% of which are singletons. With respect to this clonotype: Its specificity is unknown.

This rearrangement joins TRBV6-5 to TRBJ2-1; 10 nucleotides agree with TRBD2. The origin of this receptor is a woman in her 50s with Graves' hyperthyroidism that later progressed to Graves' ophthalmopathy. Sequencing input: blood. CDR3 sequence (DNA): TGTGCCAGCAGTTCTCATAGCCTAGCGGGAGACTTTGAGCAGTTCTTC. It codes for CASSSHSLAGDFEQFF.